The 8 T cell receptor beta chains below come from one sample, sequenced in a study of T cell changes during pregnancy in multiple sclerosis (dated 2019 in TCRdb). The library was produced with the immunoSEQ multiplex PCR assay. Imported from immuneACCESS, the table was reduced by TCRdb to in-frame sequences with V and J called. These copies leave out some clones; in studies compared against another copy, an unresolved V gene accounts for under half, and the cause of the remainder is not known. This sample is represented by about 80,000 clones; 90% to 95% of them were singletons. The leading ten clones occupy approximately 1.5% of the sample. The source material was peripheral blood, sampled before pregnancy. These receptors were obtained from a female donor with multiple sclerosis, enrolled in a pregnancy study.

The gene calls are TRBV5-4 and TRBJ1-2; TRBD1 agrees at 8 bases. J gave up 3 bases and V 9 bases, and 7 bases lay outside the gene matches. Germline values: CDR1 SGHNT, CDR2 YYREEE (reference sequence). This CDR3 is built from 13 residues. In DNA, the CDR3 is TGTGCCACGTCCGGGACAGGTGACTATGGCTACACCTTC. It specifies CATSGTGDYGYTF.

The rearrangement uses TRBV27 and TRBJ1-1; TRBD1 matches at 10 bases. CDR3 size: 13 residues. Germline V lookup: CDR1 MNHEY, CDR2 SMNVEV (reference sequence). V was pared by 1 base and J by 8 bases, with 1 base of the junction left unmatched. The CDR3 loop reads CASSLWGQGEAFF. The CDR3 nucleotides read TGTGCCAGCAGTTTATGGGGACAGGGGGAAGCTTTCTTT.

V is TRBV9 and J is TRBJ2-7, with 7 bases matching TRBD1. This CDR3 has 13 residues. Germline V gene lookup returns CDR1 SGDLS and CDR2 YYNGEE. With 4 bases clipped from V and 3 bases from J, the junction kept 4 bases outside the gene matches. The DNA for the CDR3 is TGTGCCAGCAGCAAAGGGACAGACTACGAGCAGTACTTC. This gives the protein CASSKGTDYEQYF.

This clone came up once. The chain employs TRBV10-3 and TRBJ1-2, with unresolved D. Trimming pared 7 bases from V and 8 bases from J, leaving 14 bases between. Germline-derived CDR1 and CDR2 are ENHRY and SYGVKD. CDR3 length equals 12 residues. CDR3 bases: TGTGCCATCATCAAATCGACGGGAGGCTACACCTTC. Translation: CAIIKSTGGYTF.

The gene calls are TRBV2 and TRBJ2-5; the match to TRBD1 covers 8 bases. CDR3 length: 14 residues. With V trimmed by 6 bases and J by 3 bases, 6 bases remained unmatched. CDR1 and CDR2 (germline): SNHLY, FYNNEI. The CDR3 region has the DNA TGTGCCAGCAGCCTGACAGGGGTTGAAGAGACCCAGTACTTC. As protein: CASSLTGVEETQYF.

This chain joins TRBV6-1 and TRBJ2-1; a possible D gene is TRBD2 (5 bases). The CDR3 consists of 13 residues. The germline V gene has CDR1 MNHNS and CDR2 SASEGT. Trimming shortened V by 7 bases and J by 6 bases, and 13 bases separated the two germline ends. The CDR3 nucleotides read TGTGCCAGCACCGAGGGAGTCCGCAATGAGCAGTTCTTC. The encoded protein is CASTEGVRNEQFF.

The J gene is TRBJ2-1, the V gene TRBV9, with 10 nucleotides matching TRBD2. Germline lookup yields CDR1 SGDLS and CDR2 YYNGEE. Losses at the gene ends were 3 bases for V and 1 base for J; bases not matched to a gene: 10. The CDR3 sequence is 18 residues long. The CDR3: CASSAPVSLAGSYNEQFF. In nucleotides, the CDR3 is TGTGCCAGCAGCGCCCCCGTGTCACTAGCGGGGTCCTACAATGAGCAGTTCTTC.

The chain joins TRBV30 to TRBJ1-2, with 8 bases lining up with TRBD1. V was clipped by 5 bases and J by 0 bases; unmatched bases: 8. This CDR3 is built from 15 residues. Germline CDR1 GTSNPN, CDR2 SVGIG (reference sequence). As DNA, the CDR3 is TGTGCCTGGGGACAGGGTTTTTTAGCTAACTATGGCTACACCTTC. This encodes CAWGQGFLANYGYTF.